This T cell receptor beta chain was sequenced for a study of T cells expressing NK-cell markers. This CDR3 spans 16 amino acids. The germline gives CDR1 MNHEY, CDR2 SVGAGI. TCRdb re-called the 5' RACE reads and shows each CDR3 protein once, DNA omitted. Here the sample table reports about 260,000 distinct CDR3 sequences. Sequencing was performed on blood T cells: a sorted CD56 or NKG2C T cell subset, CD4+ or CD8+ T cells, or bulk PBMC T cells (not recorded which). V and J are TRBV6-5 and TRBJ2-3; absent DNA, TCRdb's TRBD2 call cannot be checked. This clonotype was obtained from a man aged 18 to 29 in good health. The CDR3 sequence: CASSSLRTSGQDTQYF.